This passage covers 29 T cell receptor beta chains from one sample sequenced in a study of cytomegalovirus exposure and HLA in healthy donors. Only in-frame clones appear in the TCRdb table, and some are missing; sequencing was by immunoSEQ multiplex PCR. The data show a few hundred thousand clones, 88% seen once. The sequenced sample was PBMCs. These receptors originate from a man younger than 45 in good health and CMV-seronegative.

The chain employs TRBV9 and TRBJ1-3, with 7 bases aligning to TRBD1. CDR3 length equals 14 residues. In germline, CDR1 is SGDLS, CDR2 YYNGEE. V lost 3 bases and J lost 4; bases outside the gene matches: 4. CDR3 in DNA: TGTGCCAGCAGCGGGCGGGACAGCGGAAACACCATATATTTT. It specifies CASSGRDSGNTIYF.

The genes are TRBV10-3 and TRBJ1-5; D may be TRBD1 (5 bases). Trimming left V 3 bases short and J 1 base short, with 16 bases between. CDR3 length: 17 amino acids. Germline loops: CDR1 ENHRY, CDR2 SYGVKD. CDR3 region: CAISDYLGGESNQPQHF. For the CDR3, the DNA is TGTGCCATCAGTGACTACCTGGGGGGGGAGAGCAATCAGCCCCAGCATTTT.

The chain uses TRBV7-9 and TRBJ1-1, with D maybe TRBD1 (5 bases). V was clipped by 1 base and J by 5 bases, with 8 bases between them. The CDR3 extends over 13 amino acids. Germline values: CDR1 SEHNR, CDR2 FQNEAQ (reference sequence). CDR3 sequence (DNA): TGTGCCAGCAGCTTAGGACAGCATACTGAAGCTTTCTTT. Its translation: CASSLGQHTEAFF.

The V and J genes are TRBV7-2 and TRBJ2-7; perhaps TRBD1 as D (5 bases). V gave up 1 base and J gave up 2 bases, with 12 bases separating them. Germline V gene data show CDR1 as SGHTA and CDR2 as FQGNSA. The CDR3 runs to 15 residues. The CDR3 region has the DNA TGTGCCAGCAGCTTAGGGGCCGGACAAACCTACGAGCAGTACTTC. The encoded protein is CASSLGAGQTYEQYF.

In this sample, this clone turned up a few times. The V and J genes are TRBV2 and TRBJ1-6; no clear D. Germline V CDR1 and CDR2: SNHLY, FYNNEI. With 7 bases removed from V and 9 bases from J, the gap between germline ends came to 22 bases. The CDR3 runs 16 residues. This CDR3 is CASTSRSPRDGSPLHF. The CDR3 coding sequence is TGTGCCAGCACATCCCGGAGCCCAAGAGATGGTTCACCCCTCCACTTT. Full variable domain (rest looked up from reference TRBV2 and TRBJ1-6): EPEVTQTPSHQVTQMGQEVILRCVPISNHLYFYWYRQILGQKVEFLVSFYNNEISEKSEIFDDQFSVERPDGSNFTLKIRSTKLEDSAMYFCASTSRSPRDGSPLHFGNGTRLTVT.

This clone was seen more than once but under ten times. The same CDR3 also results from other DNA sequences found in this sample. The chain uses TRBV7-9 and TRBJ1-1, with D tentatively TRBD1 (5 bases). Germline V gives CDR1 SEHNR, CDR2 FQNEAQ (reference sequence). The CDR3 extends over 13 amino acids. Trimming removed 3 bases at V and 0 bases at J, with 5 bases between. This CDR3 reads CASSLTVNTEAFF. In DNA, the CDR3 is TGTGCCAGCAGCTTGACAGTGAACACTGAAGCTTTCTTT.

This chain uses TRBV19 with TRBJ2-1; 10 bases align to TRBD2. The CDR3 consists of 19 residues. V lost 3 bases to trimming and J lost 0 bases; unmatched junction nucleotides: 11. Germline V gene sequence: CDR1 LNHDA, CDR2 SQIVND (reference sequence). CDR3 in amino acids: CASSIRASGGPSSYNEQFF. The CDR3 DNA reads TGTGCCAGTAGTATTAGGGCTAGCGGGGGTCCCAGCTCCTACAATGAGCAGTTCTTC.

A single count supports this clone. The CDR3 loop reads CASSGVGSYNSPLHF. In DNA form, the CDR3 reads TGTGCCAGCAGCGGGGTAGGGTCCTATAATTCACCCCTCCACTTT. V usage is TRBV6-5 and J usage is TRBJ1-6; no clear D gene. The CDR3 consists of 15 residues. Germline loops: CDR1 MNHEY, CDR2 SVGAGI. V lost 6 bases and J 1 base, leaving 10 bases between the germline ends.

The chain couples TRBV13 to TRBJ2-3, with a possible D match to TRBD1 (5 bases). Germline CDR1 PRHDT, CDR2 FYEKMQ (reference sequence). Trimming cost V 5 bases and J 4 bases, with 22 bases left between them. The length of the CDR3 is 17 residues. CDR3 coding DNA: TGTGCCAGCAGCCGCAAGAAGACAGCGATGGCGGCAGATACGCAGTATTTT. This encodes CASSRKKTAMAADTQYF.

The V call is TRBV6-6, the J call TRBJ1-1; D remains unclear. Per the germline V gene, CDR1 is MNHNY and CDR2 is SVGAGI (reference sequence). This CDR3 comprises 16 residues. V dropped 5 bases and J dropped 0 bases, with 16 bases sitting between them. The CDR3 loop is CASSPAPLRLNTEAFF. The CDR3 DNA reads as TGTGCCAGCAGTCCCGCGCCCTTGCGTTTGAACACTGAAGCTTTCTTT.

The chain is built from TRBV15 and TRBJ1-3; 7 nucleotides align to TRBD1. The CDR3 length is 16 residues. Losses at the gene ends were 5 bases for V and 0 bases for J; bases not matched to a gene: 7. From germline, CDR1 is LNHNV and CDR2 YYDKDF (reference sequence). CDR3 loop: CATSAGTVSSGNTIYF. CDR3 coding DNA: TGTGCCACCAGCGCAGGGACAGTCAGCTCTGGAAACACCATATATTTT.

V gene TRBV7-9 combines with J gene TRBJ1-2; D is possibly TRBD1 (6 bases). The CDR3 is made up of 14 amino acids. The germline CDR1 and CDR2 sequences are SEHNR and FQNEAQ (reference sequence). V was trimmed by 4 bases and J by 1 base, leaving 10 bases between them. The CDR3 DNA reads as TGTGCCAGCAGCTCCACAGGGTATAACTATGGCTACACCTTC. Encoded protein: CASSSTGYNYGYTF.

The chain couples TRBV9 to TRBJ1-1; maybe TRBD1 (6 bases). Germline V gene lookup returns CDR1 SGDLS and CDR2 YYNGEE. V was shortened by 0 bases and J by 1 base, with 10 bases between the two germline ends. The CDR3 length is 15 residues. The DNA for the CDR3 is TGTGCCAGCAGCGTAGTCCCCAGGGGGAACACTGAAGCTTTCTTT. Protein: CASSVVPRGNTEAFF.

The chain links TRBV2 to TRBJ2-7, with D tentatively TRBD1 (6 bases). Germline CDR1 reads SNHLY; CDR2 reads FYNNEI. V lost 5 bases and J lost 4, with 12 bases in between. This CDR3 comprises 13 residues. The CDR3 sequence is CASSTGFGYEQYF. CDR3 nucleotide sequence: TGTGCCAGCAGTACAGGGTTCGGATACGAGCAGTACTTC.

V usage is TRBV7-2 and J usage is TRBJ2-7, with unresolved D. V lost 0 bases and J 0 bases, leaving 3 bases between the germline ends. This CDR3 contains 13 residues. Germline V gene data show CDR1 as SGHTA and CDR2 as FQGNSA. As DNA, the CDR3 is TGTGCCAGCAGCTTAGCCTTCTCCTACGAGCAGTACTTC. Residues: CASSLAFSYEQYF.

The V and J genes are TRBV7-2 and TRBJ1-2; D uncertain. The CDR3 sequence is 15 residues long. V gave up 4 bases and J gave up 4 bases, with 16 bases separating them. The germline gives CDR1 SGHTA, CDR2 FQGNSA. CDR3 in amino acids: CASSSRTLGPYGYTF. The CDR3 DNA is TGTGCCAGCAGCTCCCGGACTTTGGGCCCCTATGGCTACACCTTC.

The chain combines TRBV4-3 with TRBJ1-1; D possibly corresponds to TRBD1 (5 bases). This CDR3 has 15 residues. Germline values: CDR1 LGHNA, CDR2 YSLEER. Trimming pared 1 base from V and 5 bases from J, leaving 14 bases between. DNA for the CDR3: TGCGCCAGCAGCCAAGGATTCGGGGGAGGAACTGAAGCTTTCTTT. Encoded protein: CASSQGFGGGTEAFF.

The chain combines TRBV6-5 with TRBJ1-4; TRBD1 might be the D (5 bases). This CDR3 region has 15 residues. Trimming took off 1 base at V and 10 bases at J, with 16 bases between the two ends. Germline V gene sequence: CDR1 MNHEY, CDR2 SVGAGI. The CDR3 spells CASSYYRQGFGKLFF. As DNA, the CDR3 is TGTGCCAGCAGTTACTACAGGCAGGGCTTTGGAAAACTGTTTTTT.

The chain combines TRBV5-4 with TRBJ2-7; 10 bases are a match to TRBD2. V trimming: 5 bases; J trimming: 4 bases; junction bases outside the gene matches: 3. The CDR3 is 13 amino acids. Germline CDR1 reads SGHNT; CDR2 reads YYREEE (reference sequence). In nucleotides, the CDR3 is TGTGCCAGCAGGGATAGCGGGGGGTACGAGCAGTACTTC. Encoded protein: CASRDSGGYEQYF.

This clone was recorded once. The V gene is TRBV6-4, the J gene TRBJ1-1; no definite D call. The CDR3 is 15 amino acids. Germline CDR1 MRHNA, CDR2 SNTAGT. V dropped 0 bases and J dropped 6 bases, with 14 bases sitting between them. CDR3 region: CASSDSTRGSAEAFF. The CDR3 DNA reads TGTGCCAGCAGTGACTCGACCCGGGGATCCGCTGAAGCTTTCTTT.

This rearrangement joins TRBV6-1 to TRBJ1-5; 9 nucleotides align to TRBD1. This CDR3 comprises 13 residues. With V trimmed by 6 bases and J by 10 bases, 7 bases remained unmatched. The germline V gene encodes CDR1 MNHNS and CDR2 SASEGT. Written as DNA, the CDR3 is TGTGCCAGCAGCCGGACAGGGGAGGTACCCCAGCATTTT. Protein: CASSRTGEVPQHF.

The chain recombines TRBV5-5 with TRBJ1-3; 7 bases match TRBD1. V shed 4 bases and J 0 bases; nucleotides not matched to a gene: 4. This CDR3 contains 15 residues. The germline V gene has CDR1 SGHKS and CDR2 YYEKEE (reference sequence). This chain's CDR3 is CASSVTGDSGNTIYF. CDR3 DNA: TGTGCCAGCAGCGTAACAGGGGACTCTGGAAACACCATATATTTT.

V and J are TRBV18 and TRBJ1-2, with 8 bases that match TRBD1. Germline V gene sequence: CDR1 KGHSH, CDR2 LQKENI. The CDR3 length is 15 residues. Trimming removed 3 bases from V and 3 bases from J; junction bases left unmatched: 6. CDR3 loop: CASSPDRGGYYGYTF. The CDR3 DNA follows: TGTGCCAGCTCACCTGACAGGGGAGGATACTATGGCTACACCTTC.

The chain carries TRBV19 and TRBJ2-3; no clear D. The CDR3 extends over 12 amino acids. The V gene's germline CDR1 is LNHDA and CDR2 SQIVND (reference sequence). V gave up 6 bases and J gave up 4 bases, with 8 bases separating them. The CDR3 here is CASSHLSDTQYF. The CDR3 coding sequence is TGTGCCAGTAGCCATCTATCAGATACGCAGTATTTT.

This chain connects TRBV27 to TRBJ2-5; TRBD1 aligns across 10 bases. Trimming removed 6 bases from V and 5 bases from J; junction bases left unmatched: 12. This CDR3 spans 16 amino acids. The germline gives CDR1 MNHEY, CDR2 SMNVEV (reference sequence). CDR3 DNA: TGTGCCAGCAGCAACCCCGGGACAGGGGAACGGGAGACCCAGTACTTC. Translating gives CASSNPGTGERETQYF.

The V and J genes are TRBV27 and TRBJ2-2; 7 bases align to TRBD2. With 5 bases clipped from V and 2 bases from J, the junction kept 5 bases outside the gene matches. The CDR3 has 15 residues. CDR1 is MNHEY and CDR2 is SMNVEV in the germline V gene (reference sequence). The CDR3 region has the DNA TGTGCCAGCAGTCCTCGACTAGCTAACACCGGGGAGCTGTTTTTT. Amino acid sequence: CASSPRLANTGELFF.

V and J are TRBV7-6 and TRBJ1-3, with TRBD1 matching over 8 bases. Trimming took 4 bases from V and 2 from J; bases not matched to a gene: 7. Germline loops: CDR1 SGHVS, CDR2 FNYEAQ. The CDR3 covers 16 residues. CDR3 sequence: CASSSKDRDAGNTIYF. DNA for the CDR3: TGTGCCAGCAGCTCTAAGGACAGGGATGCTGGAAACACCATATATTTT. Drawing the rest from reference TRBV7-6 and TRBJ1-3, the complete variable domain is GAGVSQSPRYKVTKRGQDVALRCDPISGHVSLYWYRQALGQGPEFLTYFNYEAQQDKSGLPNDRFSAERPEGSISTLTIQRTEQRDSAMYRCASSSKDRDAGNTIYFGEGSWLTVV.

V is TRBV5-1 and J is TRBJ2-7; 7 bases map to TRBD1. The CDR3 has 15 amino acids. In germline, CDR1 is SGHRS, CDR2 YFSETQ. J lost 4 bases, V lost 0 bases, and 7 bases had no gene match. The CDR3 DNA reads as TGCGCCAGCAGCTTGGCCGAGGGGACAGTTTACGAGCAGTACTTC. Protein: CASSLAEGTVYEQYF.

V gene TRBV19 combines with J gene TRBJ1-4; no definite D call. Germline V gives CDR1 LNHDA, CDR2 SQIVND (reference sequence). There are 15 residues in the CDR3. Trimming pared 8 bases from V and 8 bases from J, leaving 21 bases between. The CDR3 nucleotides read TGTGCCAGTGGGGATTGGCGGGAGGTAGACGAAAAACTGTTTTTT. It codes for CASGDWREVDEKLFF.